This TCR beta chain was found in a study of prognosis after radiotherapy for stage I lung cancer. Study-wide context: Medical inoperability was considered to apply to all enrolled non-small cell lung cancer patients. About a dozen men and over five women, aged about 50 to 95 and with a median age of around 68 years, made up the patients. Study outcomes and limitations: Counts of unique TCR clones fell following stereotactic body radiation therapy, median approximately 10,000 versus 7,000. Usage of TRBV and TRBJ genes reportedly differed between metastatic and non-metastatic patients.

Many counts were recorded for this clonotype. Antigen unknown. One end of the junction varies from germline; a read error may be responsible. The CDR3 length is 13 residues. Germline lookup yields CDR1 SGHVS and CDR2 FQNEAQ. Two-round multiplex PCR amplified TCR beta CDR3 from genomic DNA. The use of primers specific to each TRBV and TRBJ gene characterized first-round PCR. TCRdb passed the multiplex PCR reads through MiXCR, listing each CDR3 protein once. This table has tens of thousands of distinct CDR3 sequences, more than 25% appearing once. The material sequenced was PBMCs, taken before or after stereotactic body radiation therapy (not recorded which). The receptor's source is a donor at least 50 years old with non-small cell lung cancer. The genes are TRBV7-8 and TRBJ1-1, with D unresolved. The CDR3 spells CASSLHANTEAFF. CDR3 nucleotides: TGTGCCAGCAGCTTACACGCGAACACCGAAGCTTTCTTT.